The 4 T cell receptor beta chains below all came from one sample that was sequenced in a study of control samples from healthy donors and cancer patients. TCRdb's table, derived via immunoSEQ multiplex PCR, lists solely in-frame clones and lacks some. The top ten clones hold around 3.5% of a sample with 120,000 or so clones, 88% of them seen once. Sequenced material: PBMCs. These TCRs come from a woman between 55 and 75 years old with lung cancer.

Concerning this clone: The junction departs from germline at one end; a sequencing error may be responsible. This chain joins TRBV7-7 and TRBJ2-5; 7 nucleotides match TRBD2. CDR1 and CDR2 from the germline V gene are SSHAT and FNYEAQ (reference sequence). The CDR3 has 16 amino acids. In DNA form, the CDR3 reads TGTGCTAGCAGCTTGGGTCGACTAGCAGTCCAAGAGACCCAGTACTTC. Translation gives CASSLGRLAVQETQYF.

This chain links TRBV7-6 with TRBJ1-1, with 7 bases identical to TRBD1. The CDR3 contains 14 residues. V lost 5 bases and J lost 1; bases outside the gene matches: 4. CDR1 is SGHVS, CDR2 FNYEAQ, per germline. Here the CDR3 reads CASSLRTGNTEAFF. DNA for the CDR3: TGTGCCAGCAGCCTCCGGACAGGGAACACTGAAGCTTTCTTT.

The CDR3 DNA sequence: TGTGCCAGCAAACGTACAGGGGGCAATGAGCAGTTCTTC. Translating gives CASKRTGGNEQFF. The chain carries TRBV7-3 and TRBJ2-1; 8 bases fit TRBD1. Germline V gene lookup returns CDR1 SGHTA and CDR2 FQGTGA. J gave up 6 bases and V 7 bases, and 5 bases lay outside the gene matches. The CDR3 consists of 13 residues. Variable domain in full (rest from reference TRBV7-3 and TRBJ2-1): GAGVSQTPSNKVTEKGKYVELRCDPISGHTALYWYRQSLGQGPEFLIYFQGTGAADDSGLPNDRFFAVRPEGSVSTLKIQRTERGDSAVYLCASKRTGGNEQFFGPGTRLTVL.

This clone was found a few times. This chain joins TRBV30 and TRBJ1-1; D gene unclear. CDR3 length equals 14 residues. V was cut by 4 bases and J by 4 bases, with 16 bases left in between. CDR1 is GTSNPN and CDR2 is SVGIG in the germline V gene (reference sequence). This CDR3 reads CAWNPGGSGTEAFF. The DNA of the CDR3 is TGTGCCTGGAACCCCGGCGGGTCCGGCACTGAAGCTTTCTTT.